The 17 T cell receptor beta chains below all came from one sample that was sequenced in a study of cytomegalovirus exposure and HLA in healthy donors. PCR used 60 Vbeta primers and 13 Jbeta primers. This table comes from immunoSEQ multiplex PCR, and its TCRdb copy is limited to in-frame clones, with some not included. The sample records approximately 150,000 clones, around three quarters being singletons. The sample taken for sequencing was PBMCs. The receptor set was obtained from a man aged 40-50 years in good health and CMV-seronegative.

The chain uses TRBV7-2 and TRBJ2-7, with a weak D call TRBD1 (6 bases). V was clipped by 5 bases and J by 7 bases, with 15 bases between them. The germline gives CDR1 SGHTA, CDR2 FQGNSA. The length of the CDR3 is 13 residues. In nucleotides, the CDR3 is TGTGCCAGCAGCCCCGGTTGGGGGCGGGAGCAGTACTTC. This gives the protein CASSPGWGREQYF.

CDR3 sequence: CASSQEPSGVPNEKLFF. For the CDR3, the DNA is TGCGCCAGCAGCCAAGAACCTTCGGGGGTCCCTAATGAAAAACTGTTTTTT. The rearrangement links TRBV4-3 to TRBJ1-4, with a possible D match to TRBD1 (5 bases). V was trimmed by 0 bases and J by 3 bases, leaving 14 bases between them. Germline V lookup: CDR1 LGHNA, CDR2 YSLEER. The CDR3 runs 17 residues.

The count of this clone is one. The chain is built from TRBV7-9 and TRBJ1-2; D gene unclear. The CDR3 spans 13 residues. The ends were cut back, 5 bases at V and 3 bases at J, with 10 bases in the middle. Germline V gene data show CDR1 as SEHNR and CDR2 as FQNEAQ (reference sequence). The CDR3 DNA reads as TGTGCCAGCAGCCCTCCCCGAGACTATGGCTACACCTTC. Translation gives CASSPPRDYGYTF.

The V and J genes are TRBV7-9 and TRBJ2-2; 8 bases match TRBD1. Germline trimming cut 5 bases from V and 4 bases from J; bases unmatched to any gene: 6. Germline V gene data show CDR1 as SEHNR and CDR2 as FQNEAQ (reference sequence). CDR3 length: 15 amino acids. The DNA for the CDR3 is TGTGCCAGCAGCAGCGGACAGGGCAGCACCGGGGAGCTGTTTTTT. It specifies CASSSGQGSTGELFF.

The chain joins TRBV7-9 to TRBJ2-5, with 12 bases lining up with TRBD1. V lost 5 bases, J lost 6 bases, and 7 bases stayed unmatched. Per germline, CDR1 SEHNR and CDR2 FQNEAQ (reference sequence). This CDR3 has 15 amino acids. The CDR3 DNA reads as TGTGCCAGCAGCCCCGGGACAGGGGGCGTAAAGACCCAGTACTTC. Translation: CASSPGTGGVKTQYF.

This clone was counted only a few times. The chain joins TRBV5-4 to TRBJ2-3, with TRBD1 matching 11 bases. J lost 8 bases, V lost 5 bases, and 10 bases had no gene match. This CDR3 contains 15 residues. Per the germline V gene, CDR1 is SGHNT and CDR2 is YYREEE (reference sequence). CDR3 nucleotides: TGTGCCAGCAGTCATGCGGACAGGGGGCAGGGTACGCAGTATTTT. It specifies CASSHADRGQGTQYF. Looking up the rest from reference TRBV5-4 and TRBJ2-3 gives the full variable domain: ETGVTQSPTHLIKTRGQQVTLRCSSQSGHNTVSWYQQALGQGPQFIFQYYREEENGRGNFPPRFSGLQFPNYSSELNVNALELDDSALYLCASSHADRGQGTQYFGPGTRLTVL.

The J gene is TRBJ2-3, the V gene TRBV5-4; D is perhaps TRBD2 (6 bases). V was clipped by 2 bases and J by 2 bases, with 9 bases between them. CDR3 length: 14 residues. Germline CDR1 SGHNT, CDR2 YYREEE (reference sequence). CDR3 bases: TGTGCCAGCAGCTTTTCGGGGGTCACAGATACGCAGTATTTT. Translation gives CASSFSGVTDTQYF.

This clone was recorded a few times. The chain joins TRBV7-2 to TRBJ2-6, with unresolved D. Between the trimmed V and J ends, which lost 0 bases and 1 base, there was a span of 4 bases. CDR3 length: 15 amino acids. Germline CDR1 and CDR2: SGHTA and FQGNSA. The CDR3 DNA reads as TGTGCCAGCAGCTTAGCCCTTTCTGGGGCCAACGTCCTGACTTTC. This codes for CASSLALSGANVLTF.

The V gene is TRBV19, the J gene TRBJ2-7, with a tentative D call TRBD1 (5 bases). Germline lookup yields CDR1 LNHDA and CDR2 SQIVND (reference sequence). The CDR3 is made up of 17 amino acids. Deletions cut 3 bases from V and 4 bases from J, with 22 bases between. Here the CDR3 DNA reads TGTGCCAGTAGTATTTGGGCGACAGAAGATCCGAAGTACGAGCAGTACTTC. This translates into CASSIWATEDPKYEQYF.

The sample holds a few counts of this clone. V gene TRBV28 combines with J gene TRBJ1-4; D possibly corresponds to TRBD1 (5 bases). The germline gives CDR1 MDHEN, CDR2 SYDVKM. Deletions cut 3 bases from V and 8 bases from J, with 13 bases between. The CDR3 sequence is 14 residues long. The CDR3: CASSFPGKREKLFF. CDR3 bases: TGTGCCAGCAGTTTTCCAGGGAAACGAGAAAAACTGTTTTTT.

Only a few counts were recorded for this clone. The CDR3 here is CASSLNFLGAQGMRAFF. CDR3 coding DNA: TGCGCCAGCAGCTTGAATTTCTTAGGGGCGCAGGGGATGAGGGCTTTCTTT. The chain joins TRBV5-1 to TRBJ1-1, with a possible D match to TRBD1 (6 bases). CDR1 and CDR2 (germline): SGHRS, YFSETQ. This CDR3 contains 17 residues. V lost 1 base, J lost 11 bases, and 27 bases lay in between.

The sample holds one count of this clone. CDR3 coding DNA: TGTGCCAGCAGCCTCGGGGGGATCCAAGAGACCCAGTACTTC. This sequence encodes CASSLGGIQETQYF. V gene TRBV7-2 combines with J gene TRBJ2-5; the match to TRBD2 covers 7 bases. The CDR3 extends over 14 amino acids. Germline lookup yields CDR1 SGHTA and CDR2 FQGNSA. Trimming at V came to 5 bases and at J to 1 base, leaving 4 bases not matched to a gene.

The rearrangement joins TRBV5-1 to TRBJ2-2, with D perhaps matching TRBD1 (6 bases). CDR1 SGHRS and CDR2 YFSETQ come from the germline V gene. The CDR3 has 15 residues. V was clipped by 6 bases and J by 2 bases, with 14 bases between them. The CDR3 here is CASTTIQGNTGELFF. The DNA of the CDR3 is TGCGCCAGCACCACAATACAGGGAAACACCGGGGAGCTGTTTTTT.

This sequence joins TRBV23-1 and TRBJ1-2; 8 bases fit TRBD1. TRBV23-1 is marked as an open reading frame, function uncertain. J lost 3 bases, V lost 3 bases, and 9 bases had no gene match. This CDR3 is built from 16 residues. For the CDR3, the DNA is TGCGCCAGCAGTCATAGAGGGCCAGGGGGCGACTATGGCTACACCTTC. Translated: CASSHRGPGGDYGYTF.

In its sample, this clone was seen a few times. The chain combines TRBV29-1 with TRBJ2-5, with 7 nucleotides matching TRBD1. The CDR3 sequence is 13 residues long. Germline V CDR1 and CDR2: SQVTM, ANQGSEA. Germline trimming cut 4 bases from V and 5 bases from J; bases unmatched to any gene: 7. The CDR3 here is CSVGRQGSETQYF. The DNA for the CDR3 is TGCAGCGTTGGACGACAGGGTTCTGAGACCCAGTACTTC.

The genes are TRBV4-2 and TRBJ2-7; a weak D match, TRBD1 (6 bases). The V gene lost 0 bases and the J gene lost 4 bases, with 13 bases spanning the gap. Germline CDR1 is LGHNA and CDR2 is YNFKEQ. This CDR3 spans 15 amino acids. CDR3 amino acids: CASSQDRSRGYEQYF. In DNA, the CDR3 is TGTGCCAGCAGCCAAGATCGAAGTAGGGGGTACGAGCAGTACTTC.

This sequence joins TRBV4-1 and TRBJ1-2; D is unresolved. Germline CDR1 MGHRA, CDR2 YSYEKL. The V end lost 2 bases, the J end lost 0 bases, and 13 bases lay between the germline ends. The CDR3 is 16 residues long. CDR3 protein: CASSQTWGGSNYGYTF. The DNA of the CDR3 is TGCGCCAGCAGCCAAACTTGGGGAGGGTCTAACTATGGCTACACCTTC.